The 17 T cell receptor beta chains given below trace back to one sample, sequenced in a study of identical twins. Using its own MiXCR run on the 5' RACE reads, TCRdb lists one record per CDR3 protein. The sample lists approximately 280,000 distinct CDR3 sequences, about 8.1% occurring once. Separately, the same data were catalogued under a study of yellow fever vaccine responses in identical twins.

The specimen was memory (CD45RO+) T cells sorted from blood. Receptors originate from a woman between 18 and 29 years old in good health.

This clonotype was detected only a few times. The V call is TRBV7-6, the J call TRBJ2-6; perhaps TRBD1 as D (6 bases). Per the germline V gene, CDR1 is SGHVS and CDR2 is FNYEAQ. V was cut by 5 bases and J by 0 bases, with 17 bases left in between. The CDR3 runs 18 residues. CDR3 in DNA: TGTGCCAGCAGCCAGACAGGTTCTTCACTCTCTGGGGCCAACGTCCTGACTTTC. Its protein is CASSQTGSSLSGANVLTF.

This clonotype showed up many times. The chain carries TRBV20-1 and TRBJ2-7, with 9 bases matching TRBD2. The V and J ends lost 3 bases and 2 bases, in that order; junction bases with no gene match: 5. The CDR3 contains 14 residues. Per germline, CDR1 DFQATT and CDR2 SNEGSKA (reference sequence). CDR3 loop: CSASAVAGAYEQYF. The DNA for the CDR3 is TGCAGTGCTAGTGCGGTAGCGGGAGCCTACGAGCAGTACTTC.

This clonotype showed up many times. The J gene is TRBJ2-1, the V gene TRBV6-1; 12 bases map to TRBD2. The CDR3 has 15 amino acids. The ends lost 2 bases at V and 6 bases at J; junction bases unmatched: 2. CDR1 is MNHNS, CDR2 SASEGT, per germline. The CDR3 is CASSELAGGLNEQFF. CDR3 nucleotide sequence: TGTGCCAGCAGTGAACTAGCGGGGGGGCTCAATGAGCAGTTCTTC.

This clonotype occurred many times. The chain uses TRBV20-1 and TRBJ1-5; tentatively, D is TRBD1 (6 bases). Trimming stripped 6 bases from V and 4 bases from J, with 22 bases between. The CDR3 is made up of 16 amino acids. In germline, CDR1 is DFQATT, CDR2 SNEGSKA (reference sequence). CDR3 nucleotide sequence: TGCAGTGCCGAACCTTTACAGGGAGGCGGGAATCAGCCCCAGCATTTT. Translated: CSAEPLQGGGNQPQHF.

The rearrangement joins TRBV6-1 to TRBJ2-1; D remains unclear. Germline-derived CDR1 and CDR2 are MNHNS and SASEGT. The germline V and J ends were trimmed by 0 bases and 12 bases, with 9 bases remaining between them. The CDR3 is made up of 12 amino acids. CDR3 sequence (DNA): TGTGCCAGCAGTGAAGCGATTAAGGGGCAGTTCTTC. This encodes CASSEAIKGQFF.

The genes are TRBV24-1 and TRBJ1-2; D ambiguous. V gave up 3 bases and J gave up 5 bases, with 6 bases separating them. Germline V CDR1 and CDR2: KGHDR, SFDVKD. This CDR3 is 12 amino acids long. The CDR3 DNA is TGTGCCACCAGTGATCCTTCGTATGGCTACACCTTC. It translates to CATSDPSYGYTF.

The V call is TRBV10-1, the J call TRBJ2-4; no clear D gene. Germline CDR1 WNHNN, CDR2 SYGVQD (reference sequence). The CDR3 is 13 residues long. V dropped 3 bases and J dropped 9 bases, with 12 bases sitting between them. CDR3 region: CASSDSRRSIQYF. CDR3 coding DNA: TGCGCCAGCAGTGATTCACGAAGAAGCATTCAGTACTTC.

The table lists this clonotype with many counts. The rearrangement uses TRBV10-3 and TRBJ2-7, with D perhaps TRBD2 (8 bases). Trimming shortened V by 6 bases and J by 0 bases, and 12 bases separated the two germline ends. This CDR3 has 14 residues. The germline gives CDR1 ENHRY, CDR2 SYGVKD. In DNA, the CDR3 is TGTGCCATCAGGACAGGGACTAGCTCCTACGAGCAGTACTTC. Translating gives CAIRTGTSSYEQYF.

The genes are TRBV20-1 and TRBJ2-1; D not resolved. V lost 0 bases, J lost 2 bases, and 5 bases lay in between. Germline CDR1 and CDR2: DFQATT and SNEGSKA (reference sequence). This CDR3 spans 13 amino acids. Here the CDR3 DNA reads TGCAGTGCTAGAGATGTGGCCTACAATGAGCAGTTCTTC. It is translated as CSARDVAYNEQFF.

This clonotype has a count of ten or more. The chain links TRBV12-3 or TRBV12-4 to TRBJ2-3, with 12 positions matching TRBD2. This CDR3 region has 17 residues. Losses at the gene ends were 4 bases for V and 1 base for J; bases not matched to a gene: 6. CDR3 sequence reads: CASSSRLAGVGTDTQYF. The CDR3, as DNA: TGTGCCAGCAGTTCAAGACTAGCGGGAGTGGGCACAGATACGCAGTATTTT.

This clonotype was picked up a small number of times. The CDR3: CASSAGLTNAGELFF. In nucleotides, the CDR3 is TGCGCCAGCAGCGCGGGACTCACAAACGCCGGGGAGCTGTTTTTT. The V and J genes are TRBV5-1 and TRBJ2-2, with D possibly matching TRBD2 (6 bases). Looked up from germline, CDR1 is SGHRS and CDR2 is YFSETQ. CDR3 length: 15 residues. The ends were cut back, 4 bases at V and 6 bases at J, with 16 bases in the middle.

This chain connects TRBV11-2 to TRBJ2-3; 10 bases match TRBD2. Unmatched junction bases numbered 6, after V lost 5 bases and J lost 4 bases. The CDR3 covers 15 residues. CDR1 SGHAT and CDR2 FQNNGV come from the germline V gene. CDR3 bases: TGTGCCAGCAGCCCGGGACTAGCGATCGCAGATACGCAGTATTTT. As protein: CASSPGLAIADTQYF.

There are a few counts of this clonotype. This chain connects TRBV29-1 to TRBJ2-1; no firm D call. The V end was cut by 7 bases, the J end by 5 bases, with 6 bases between. The CDR3 consists of 10 residues. The germline V gene encodes CDR1 SQVTM and CDR2 ANQGSEA. The CDR3 sequence: CSAAHNEQFF. The CDR3 DNA is TGCAGCGCCGCGCACAATGAGCAGTTCTTC.

Note on this clonotype: Germline and junction disagree at one end, which may indicate a read error. The V gene is TRBV2, the J gene TRBJ1-4; 10 positions agree with TRBD1. There are 14 residues in the CDR3. Germline V gene sequence: CDR1 SNHLY, CDR2 FYNNEI. The CDR3 nucleotides read TGTACCAGCAGTGTTGACAGGGGGCGTGAAAAACTGTTTTTT. Its translation: CTSSVDRGREKLFF. Based on the CDR3 plus reference TRBV2 and TRBJ1-4, the full variable domain is EPEVTQTPSHQVTQMGQEVILRCVPISNHLYFYWYRQILGQKVEFLVSFYNNEISEKSEIFDDQFSVERPDGSNFTLKIRSTKLEDSAMYFCTSSVDRGREKLFFGSGTQLSVL.

There are many counts of this clonotype. The V call is TRBV11-2, the J call TRBJ2-7; possible D gene TRBD2, 5 bases. The germline V and J ends were trimmed by 0 bases and 7 bases, with 13 bases remaining between them. This CDR3 has 14 amino acids. Germline CDR1 and CDR2: SGHAT and FQNNGV. DNA of the CDR3: TGTGCCAGCAGCTTAGATCGCCGTCCGGGGGAGCAGTACTTC. Its translation is CASSLDRRPGEQYF.

This clonotype was seen many times. The rearrangement uses TRBV11-2 and TRBJ2-1, with unresolved D. The V gene's germline CDR1 is SGHAT and CDR2 FQNNGV. The CDR3 consists of 11 residues. The ends were cut back, 1 base at V and 8 bases at J, with 3 bases in the middle. The CDR3 here is CASSLVYEQFF. CDR3 nucleotide sequence: TGTGCCAGCAGCTTAGTTTATGAGCAGTTCTTC. The variable domain in full, with the rest retrieved from reference TRBV11-2 and TRBJ2-1, is EAGVAQSPRYKIIEKRQSVAFWCNPISGHATLYWYQQILGQGPKLLIQFQNNGVVDDSQLPKDRFSAERLKGVDSTLKIQPAKLEDSAVYLCASSLVYEQFFGPGTRLTVL.

With respect to this clonotype: One end of the junction is discordant with germline, which a read error may explain. The chain recombines TRBV3-1 with TRBJ2-1, with 14 bases identical to TRBD2. CDR3 length: 17 amino acids. Germline V CDR1 and CDR2: LGHDT, YNNKEL (reference sequence). The CDR3 is CTSCPGTSGSVYNEQFF. The CDR3 nucleotides are TGTACCAGCTGTCCCGGGACTAGCGGGAGCGTATACAATGAGCAGTTCTTC.